The 32 T cell receptor beta chains presented below share a single source sample, sequenced in a study of blood T cell repertoires in COVID-19. Libraries were prepared by immunoSEQ multiplex PCR; TCRdb keeps only in-frame clonotypes and omits some of them. The repertoire has about 89,000 clones, 60% to 80% of them found once; the top ten carry approximately 15%. The specimen sequenced was peripheral blood. The source is a woman older than 75 with acute or convalescent COVID-19.

This clone appeared a single time. V usage is TRBV4-2 and J usage is TRBJ1-2, with 8 bases lining up with TRBD1. Germline-derived CDR1 and CDR2 are LGHNA and YNFKEQ. The CDR3 runs 17 residues. With 0 bases clipped from V and 6 bases from J, the junction kept 12 bases outside the gene matches. The CDR3 bases are TGTGCCAGCAGCCAAGATCAAGCCAGGGGGCGCTCCGATGGCTACACCTTC. Its translation is CASSQDQARGRSDGYTF.

V usage is TRBV5-1 and J usage is TRBJ1-6, with TRBD1 matching over 8 bases. Looked up from germline, CDR1 is SGHRS and CDR2 is YFSETQ. V shed 4 bases, J shed 4 bases, and the junction held 7 bases outside the gene matches. This CDR3 is 16 amino acids long. CDR3 protein: CASSESDREYNSPLHF. CDR3 coding DNA: TGCGCCAGCAGCGAATCGGACAGGGAATATAATTCACCCCTCCACTTT.

The genes are TRBV4-3 and TRBJ2-3, with 9 bases matching TRBD2. The CDR3 length is 19 residues. The V gene's germline CDR1 is LGHNA and CDR2 YSLEER. V shed 0 bases and J 2 bases; nucleotides not matched to a gene: 12. CDR3 sequence reads: CASSQDLPRLAGNTDTQYF. The DNA of the CDR3 is TGCGCCAGCAGCCAAGATCTTCCCCGGCTAGCGGGGAACACAGATACGCAGTATTTT.

The chain recombines TRBV5-8 with TRBJ1-6; 11 nucleotides line up with TRBD1. J lost 8 bases, V lost 5 bases, and 6 bases had no gene match. This CDR3 comprises 15 residues. Germline assignment: CDR1 SGHTS and CDR2 YDEGEE. CDR3 loop: CASRMGTGGDSPLHF. Written as DNA, the CDR3 is TGTGCCAGCAGGATGGGGACAGGGGGGGATTCACCCCTCCACTTT.

The J gene is TRBJ2-5, the V gene TRBV5-1; D is possibly TRBD1 (5 bases). The CDR3 sequence is 14 residues long. The germline V and J ends were trimmed by 0 bases and 2 bases, with 8 bases remaining between them. Germline CDR1 is SGHRS and CDR2 is YFSETQ. The CDR3 bases are TGCGCCAGCAGCTTGGAGGGGTATCAAGAGACCCAGTACTTC. Protein product: CASSLEGYQETQYF.

This clone came up once. The CDR3 here is CSASVNEQFF. The CDR3 DNA reads TGCAGTGCTAGCGTAAATGAGCAGTTCTTC. The rearrangement links TRBV20-1 to TRBJ2-1, with unresolved D. The CDR3 extends over 10 amino acids. The germline V gene has CDR1 DFQATT and CDR2 SNEGSKA (reference sequence). The V and J ends lost 3 bases and 7 bases respectively, with 4 bases between them.

The chain couples TRBV7-9 to TRBJ2-5, with 8 bases identical to TRBD2. J gave up 5 bases and V 1 base, and 6 bases lay outside the gene matches. Germline values: CDR1 SEHNR, CDR2 FQNEAQ (reference sequence). This CDR3 has 15 amino acids. CDR3 nucleotides: TGTGCCAGCAGCTTAGACGGGGGGGCCTTGGAGACCCAGTACTTC. It encodes CASSLDGGALETQYF.

The chain has TRBV11-2 and TRBJ1-1, with 8 bases matching TRBD1. The V segment lost 4 bases and the J segment 7 bases; nucleotides outside the gene matches: 8. Germline values: CDR1 SGHAT, CDR2 FQNNGV. CDR3 size: 14 residues. In DNA, the CDR3 is TGTGCCAGCAGCTCATCGACAGGGGACGGTGAAGCTTTCTTT. Translation gives CASSSSTGDGEAFF.

This clone appeared a few times. J is TRBJ2-2 and V is TRBV9, with a possible D match to TRBD2 (7 bases). This CDR3 region has 15 residues. Germline-derived CDR1 and CDR2 are SGDLS and YYNGEE. The ends were cut back, 3 bases at V and 3 bases at J, with 12 bases in the middle. The CDR3 nucleotides read TGTGCCAGCAGCGGAGGGGGAGGGTACACCGGGGAGCTGTTTTTT. It is translated as CASSGGGGYTGELFF.

The chain carries TRBV15 and TRBJ2-1; D is unresolved. The CDR3 runs 11 residues. Per germline, CDR1 LNHNV and CDR2 YYDKDF (reference sequence). Trimming cost V 0 bases and J 9 bases, with 3 bases left between them. Written as DNA, the CDR3 is TGTGCCACCAGCAGAGACGGTGAGCAGTTCTTC. Translating it yields CATSRDGEQFF. The full variable domain, with the rest looked up from reference TRBV15 and TRBJ2-1, is DAMVIQNPRYQVTQFGKPVTLSCSQTLNHNVMYWYQQKSSQAPKLLFHYYDKDFNNEADTPDNFQSRRPNTSFCFLDIRSPGLGDTAMYLCATSRDGEQFFGPGTRLTVL.

The count of this clone is one. The chain carries TRBV19 and TRBJ1-1, with 7 bases aligning to TRBD1. The CDR3 extends over 14 amino acids. Germline assignment: CDR1 LNHDA and CDR2 SQIVND (reference sequence). The V gene end was trimmed by 6 bases and the J gene end by 1 base; junction bases not matched to a gene: 5. The CDR3 sequence is CASRTQGRNTEAFF. As DNA, the CDR3 is TGTGCCAGTAGGACACAGGGGAGGAACACTGAAGCTTTCTTT.

The gene calls are TRBV11-3 and TRBJ2-3; D not certain. The CDR3 runs 13 residues. Germline V gives CDR1 SGHNT, CDR2 YENEEA. Trimming left V 3 bases short and J 4 bases short, with 8 bases between. CDR3 loop: CASSFFRSDTQYF. CDR3 DNA: TGTGCCAGCAGCTTCTTCAGGTCAGATACGCAGTATTTT. Full variable domain (rest looked up from reference TRBV11-3 and TRBJ2-3): EAGVVQSPRYKIIEKKQPVAFWCNPISGHNTLYWYLQNLGQGPELLIRYENEEAVDDSQLPKDRFSAERLKGVDSTLKIQPAELGDSAVYLCASSFFRSDTQYFGPGTRLTVL.

This clone appeared a single time. The chain couples TRBV30 to TRBJ1-1; 9 bases map to TRBD1. This CDR3 is 11 amino acids long. The V and J ends lost 6 bases and 10 bases, in that order; junction bases with no gene match: 6. Germline loops: CDR1 GTSNPN, CDR2 SVGIG (reference sequence). CDR3 bases: TGTGCCTGTTCCGGGACAGGGTCAGCTTTCTTT. Its protein product is CACSGTGSAFF.

The CDR3 is CAIRGQMNTEAFF. In DNA, the CDR3 is TGTGCCATCAGAGGACAGATGAACACTGAAGCTTTCTTT. The genes are TRBV10-3 and TRBJ1-1, with D possibly TRBD1 on 6 matching bases. CDR1 is ENHRY, CDR2 SYGVKD, per germline. This CDR3 has 13 amino acids. V lost 6 bases and J lost 0, with 8 bases in between.

V usage is TRBV2 and J usage is TRBJ2-1, with 7 bases matching TRBD2. Germline V lookup: CDR1 SNHLY, CDR2 FYNNEI. J gave up 7 bases and V 8 bases, and 8 bases lay outside the gene matches. CDR3 size: 13 residues. The CDR3 reads CASEGPGGNEQFF. DNA for the CDR3: TGTGCCAGCGAAGGTCCCGGGGGGAATGAGCAGTTCTTC.

The chain is built from TRBV19 and TRBJ1-1; tentative D call: TRBD1 (6 bases). V shed 4 bases and J shed 4 bases, with 10 bases lying between them. CDR3 length: 13 amino acids. Germline loops: CDR1 LNHDA, CDR2 SQIVND (reference sequence). The CDR3 sequence: CASSRGPITEAFF. The CDR3 bases are TGTGCCAGTAGTAGGGGGCCGATCACTGAAGCTTTCTTT.

V usage is TRBV20-1 and J usage is TRBJ2-7; 8 nucleotides agree with TRBD1. Per the germline V gene, CDR1 is DFQATT and CDR2 is SNEGSKA (reference sequence). CDR3 length: 15 amino acids. V lost 3 bases, J lost 3 bases, and 10 bases stayed unmatched. CDR3 sequence reads: CSASRDRGPFYEQYF. CDR3 DNA: TGCAGTGCTAGTAGAGACAGGGGTCCCTTCTACGAGCAGTACTTC.

The chain links TRBV15 to TRBJ1-3; D is unclear. CDR3 length equals 14 residues. The germline CDR1 and CDR2 sequences are LNHNV and YYDKDF (reference sequence). The V and J ends lost 1 base and 4 bases respectively, with 8 bases between them. This CDR3 reads CATSRGSLGNTIYF. CDR3 coding DNA: TGTGCCACCAGCAGAGGTTCGCTAGGAAACACCATATATTTT.

V usage is TRBV6-5 and J usage is TRBJ1-1, with D hard to call. The CDR3 is 13 residues long. Trimming cost V 5 bases and J 5 bases, with 12 bases left between them. CDR1 and CDR2 from the germline V gene are MNHEY and SVGAGI. The CDR3 loop is CASSLLPRTEAFF. The CDR3, as DNA: TGTGCCAGCAGTCTCTTACCGAGGACTGAAGCTTTCTTT.

This clone appeared a few times. The chain has TRBV18 and TRBJ1-2, with 11 bases lining up with TRBD1. The CDR3 is 19 residues long. Germline loops: CDR1 KGHSH, CDR2 LQKENI. Trimming took 3 bases from V and 4 from J; bases not matched to a gene: 16. For the CDR3, the DNA is TGTGCCAGCTCACCCGTTGCCAGCATCGGGACAGGGGGTGGCTATGGCTACACCTTC. It encodes CASSPVASIGTGGGYGYTF.

The rearrangement joins TRBV18 to TRBJ1-3; tentative D call: TRBD1 (5 bases). V lost 6 bases to trimming and J lost 0 bases, with 15 bases between them. CDR1 is KGHSH and CDR2 is LQKENI in the germline V gene. This CDR3 spans 16 amino acids. As DNA, the CDR3 is TGTGCCAGCTCCCCCAGCGGGGGAAGCTCTGGAAACACCATATATTTT. It codes for CASSPSGGSSGNTIYF.

The chain joins TRBV5-1 to TRBJ1-1; possibly TRBD1 for D (6 bases). The CDR3 has 17 residues. Germline loops: CDR1 SGHRS, CDR2 YFSETQ. The V gene lost 0 bases and the J gene lost 0 bases, with 15 bases spanning the gap. The CDR3 here is CASSLGGLTGMNTEAFF. The CDR3 bases are TGCGCCAGCAGCTTGGGGGGGTTGACAGGAATGAACACTGAAGCTTTCTTT.

This chain connects TRBV6-5 to TRBJ2-5; TRBD2 agrees at 10 bases. CDR3 length: 15 residues. V shed 6 bases and J 2 bases; nucleotides not matched to a gene: 6. Germline values: CDR1 MNHEY, CDR2 SVGAGI. CDR3 loop: CASSPQAGGQETQYF. The CDR3 DNA reads as TGTGCCAGCAGCCCCCAAGCGGGGGGGCAAGAGACCCAGTACTTC.

The chain combines TRBV6-5 with TRBJ2-7, with 7 nucleotides matching TRBD1. The CDR3 contains 14 residues. CDR1 MNHEY and CDR2 SVGAGI come from the germline V gene. With V trimmed by 3 bases and J by 0 bases, 2 bases remained unmatched. In nucleotides, the CDR3 is TGTGCCAGCAGTTATACAGGGGTCTCCTACGAGCAGTACTTC. Translated, it gives CASSYTGVSYEQYF.

The chain recombines TRBV2 with TRBJ2-1; 12 bases are shared with TRBD2. Losses at the gene ends were 8 bases for V and 9 bases for J; bases not matched to a gene: 14. Germline assignment: CDR1 SNHLY and CDR2 FYNNEI. The length of the CDR3 is 16 residues. CDR3 nucleotide sequence: TGTGCCAGCTCGGACTCTAGCGGGGGGGCTTACGGTGAGCAGTTCTTC. It translates to CASSDSSGGAYGEQFF.

The table lists this clone with a few counts. The chain recombines TRBV7-3 with TRBJ1-2; a weak D match, TRBD1 (6 bases). The germline V and J ends were trimmed by 3 bases and 5 bases, with 10 bases remaining between them. Germline assignment: CDR1 SGHTA and CDR2 FQGTGA. The CDR3 covers 13 residues. The CDR3 spells CASSFGQGYGYTF. DNA for the CDR3: TGTGCCAGCAGCTTCGGGCAGGGGTATGGCTACACCTTC.

The V call is TRBV6-5, the J call TRBJ2-7; a possible D gene is TRBD2 (6 bases). Germline CDR1 reads MNHEY; CDR2 reads SVGAGI. CDR3 length equals 15 residues. V was trimmed by 2 bases and J by 0 bases, leaving 11 bases between them. The CDR3 sequence is CASSYRGGYSYEQYF. The CDR3 nucleotides are TGTGCCAGCAGTTACCGTGGGGGGTACTCCTACGAGCAGTACTTC.

V is TRBV7-4 and J is TRBJ2-3, with 8 bases matching TRBD2. CDR3 size: 17 residues. V shed 0 bases, J shed 8 bases, and the junction held 13 bases outside the gene matches. Germline assignment: CDR1 SGHVT and CDR2 SQSDAQ. CDR3 region: CASSLARGVRIPTTQYF. DNA for the CDR3: TGTGCCAGCAGCTTAGCGCGGGGGGTTCGGATTCCCACTACGCAGTATTTT.

The rearrangement links TRBV5-6 to TRBJ2-4; TRBD1 might be the D (6 bases). V lost 4 bases and J lost 0, with 20 bases in between. CDR1 is SGHDT and CDR2 is YYEEEE in the germline V gene. This CDR3 contains 18 residues. The CDR3 region has the DNA TGTGCCAGCAGCGCGAGGAAAGGACAGTTCCTAGCCAAAAACATTCAGTACTTC. The encoded protein is CASSARKGQFLAKNIQYF. Looking up the rest from reference TRBV5-6 and TRBJ2-4 gives the full variable domain: DAGVTQSPTHLIKTRGQQVTLRCSPKSGHDTVSWYQQALGQGPQFIFQYYEEEERQRGNFPDRFSGHQFPNYSSELNVNALLLGDSALYLCASSARKGQFLAKNIQYFGAGTRLSVL.

The chain is built from TRBV6-5 and TRBJ2-3; D not certain. Germline V gene data show CDR1 as MNHEY and CDR2 as SVGAGI. Trimming took off 7 bases at V and 2 bases at J, with 7 bases between the two ends. The CDR3 is made up of 12 amino acids. Here the CDR3 DNA reads TGTGCCAGCATTAGTAACACAGATACGCAGTATTTT. The encoded protein is CASISNTDTQYF.

The chain combines TRBV6-5 with TRBJ1-2; no reliable D call. The CDR3 covers 13 residues. V shed 4 bases and J shed 8 bases, with 14 bases lying between them. Per the germline V gene, CDR1 is MNHEY and CDR2 is SVGAGI. The CDR3 region is CASSSYQREGYTF. The CDR3 region has the DNA TGTGCCAGCAGTTCTTACCAGCGGGAGGGCTACACCTTC.

A few counts support this clone. This chain connects TRBV7-3 to TRBJ2-5, with 10 bases lining up with TRBD2. Trimming cost V 4 bases and J 5 bases; bases outside gene matches: 7. The CDR3 extends over 15 amino acids. CDR1 and CDR2 (germline): SGHTA, FQGTGA. In DNA, the CDR3 is TGTGCCAGCAGCTCAGCGGGGGGGCCCGGGGAGACCCAGTACTTC. Its protein product is CASSSAGGPGETQYF.